These T cell receptor beta chains were read from a single sample in a study of blood T cell repertoires in COVID-19. The data were produced by immunoSEQ multiplex PCR, yet TCRdb's version contains in-frame clones alone and is incomplete. The sample records 200,000 to 250,000 clones, approximately 86% being singletons. Source material: peripheral blood. All receptors come from a woman between 45 and 65 years old with COVID-19, enrolled during active disease. Both conserved end residues are part of each CDR3. Each record gives: J gene, V gene, D gene, clone size, CDR3 protein, CDR3 DNA. A D gene is named only where the DNA matches it firmly. The size of a clone is reported for some rows only, either as once, few or many, or as a class for expanded clones.

J gene: TRBJ1-5
V gene: TRBV9
D gene: TRBD1
clone size: few
CDR3 protein: CASSVGTGGLQPQHF
CDR3 DNA: TGTGCCAGCAGCGTTGGGACAGGGGGCCTTCAGCCCCAGCATTTT

J gene: TRBJ1-2
V gene: TRBV7-2
D gene: TRBD1
clone size: NA
CDR3 protein: CASSLRGQGSDGYTF
CDR3 DNA: TGTGCCAGCAGCTTAAGGGGACAGGGGAGCGATGGCTACACCTTC

J gene: TRBJ2-1
V gene: TRBV9
D gene: TRBD1
clone size: NA
CDR3 protein: CASSVNEGTGKNNEQFF
CDR3 DNA: TGTGCCAGCAGCGTAAATGAAGGGACAGGGAAAAACAATGAGCAGTTCTTC

J gene: TRBJ1-4
V gene: TRBV2
D gene: NA
clone size: NA
CDR3 protein: CASSKDRINEKLFF
CDR3 DNA: TGTGCCAGCAGTAAGGACAGAATTAATGAAAAACTGTTTTTT

J gene: TRBJ1-1
V gene: TRBV28
D gene: NA
clone size: NA
CDR3 protein: CASSSLGQSGAFF
CDR3 DNA: TGTGCCAGCAGTTCCTTGGGACAAAGCGGAGCTTTCTTT

J gene: TRBJ1-5
V gene: TRBV24-1
D gene: TRBD1
clone size: NA
CDR3 protein: CATSDPDTGGNQPQHF
CDR3 DNA: TGTGCCACCAGTGATCCGGACACAGGGGGCAATCAGCCCCAGCATTTT

J gene: TRBJ1-1
V gene: TRBV19
D gene: NA
clone size: NA
CDR3 protein: CASSIGTLWGDTEAFF
CDR3 DNA: TGTGCCAGTAGTATAGGGACCCTGTGGGGCGACACTGAAGCTTTCTTT

J gene: TRBJ2-1
V gene: TRBV24-1
D gene: TRBD1
clone size: NA
CDR3 protein: CATSDQYRDRGGEQFF
CDR3 DNA: TGTGCCACCAGTGATCAATACCGGGACAGGGGGGGTGAGCAGTTCTTC

J gene: TRBJ1-5
V gene: TRBV5-1
D gene: TRBD1
clone size: NA
CDR3 protein: CASSLGTGDQPQHF
CDR3 DNA: TGCGCCAGCAGCTTGGGGACAGGGGATCAGCCCCAGCATTTT

J gene: TRBJ1-4
V gene: TRBV27
D gene: NA
clone size: NA
CDR3 protein: CASSDLGRSGEKLFF
CDR3 DNA: TGTGCCAGCAGTGACCTGGGTCGGTCGGGTGAAAAACTGTTTTTT

J gene: TRBJ2-3
V gene: TRBV12-5
D gene: TRBD1
clone size: few
CDR3 protein: CASGGRQGSTDTQYF
CDR3 DNA: TGTGCTAGTGGTGGGAGACAGGGAAGCACAGATACGCAGTATTTT

J gene: TRBJ1-2
V gene: TRBV29-1
D gene: TRBD1
clone size: NA
CDR3 protein: CSVDGQGSSGYTF
CDR3 DNA: TGCAGCGTTGACGGACAGGGAAGTAGTGGCTACACCTTC

J gene: TRBJ2-1
V gene: TRBV6-5
D gene: TRBD2
clone size: few
CDR3 protein: CASSYSPSGGGEQFF
CDR3 DNA: TGTGCCAGCAGTTACTCGCCTAGCGGGGGAGGTGAGCAGTTCTTC

J gene: TRBJ2-2
V gene: TRBV2
D gene: TRBD1
clone size: few
CDR3 protein: CASGTGLVGELFF
CDR3 DNA: TGTGCCAGCGGGACAGGGTTGGTTGGGGAGCTGTTTTTT

J gene: TRBJ2-1
V gene: TRBV7-6
D gene: TRBD2
clone size: NA
CDR3 protein: CASSTRAPGGEQFF
CDR3 DNA: TGTGCCAGCAGCACGCGGGCCCCGGGGGGTGAGCAGTTCTTC

J gene: TRBJ1-1
V gene: TRBV5-1
D gene: NA
clone size: NA
CDR3 protein: CASSLDGILTQAFF
CDR3 DNA: TGCGCCAGCAGCTTGGACGGTATTCTTACTCAAGCTTTCTTT

J gene: TRBJ1-1
V gene: TRBV2
D gene: TRBD1
clone size: few
CDR3 protein: CASSLGTATEAFF
CDR3 DNA: TGTGCCAGCTCCCTTGGGACAGCCACTGAAGCTTTCTTT

J gene: TRBJ2-5
V gene: TRBV11-2
D gene: NA
clone size: NA
CDR3 protein: CASSLDERRGGEETQYF
CDR3 DNA: TGTGCCAGCAGCTTAGATGAGAGGAGGGGGGGCGAAGAGACCCAGTACTTC

J gene: TRBJ2-1
V gene: TRBV11-3
D gene: NA
clone size: NA
CDR3 protein: CASSPGGTAYNEQFF
CDR3 DNA: TGTGCCAGCAGCCCCGGAGGGACAGCTTACAATGAGCAGTTCTTC

J gene: TRBJ2-3
V gene: TRBV18
D gene: TRBD2
clone size: NA
CDR3 protein: CASSQLAGDLSSTDTQYF
CDR3 DNA: TGTGCCAGCTCACAGCTAGCGGGGGACCTCTCTTCCACAGATACGCAGTATTTT

J gene: TRBJ1-2
V gene: TRBV5-5
D gene: NA
clone size: once
CDR3 protein: CASRRRINYGYTF
CDR3 DNA: TGTGCCAGCAGACGTAGAATTAACTATGGCTACACCTTC

J gene: TRBJ1-1
V gene: TRBV3-1/TRBV3-2
D gene: NA
clone size: NA
CDR3 protein: CASSPRRGEMNTEAFF
CDR3 DNA: TGTGCCAGCAGCCCACGACGGGGGGAGATGAACACTGAAGCTTTCTTT

J gene: TRBJ1-1
V gene: TRBV28
D gene: NA
clone size: NA
CDR3 protein: CASKTPQGIVTEAFF
CDR3 DNA: TGTGCCAGCAAAACACCCCAGGGAATCGTTACTGAAGCTTTCTTT

J gene: TRBJ1-2
V gene: TRBV19
D gene: TRBD1
clone size: NA
CDR3 protein: CASSGSGQGSTLYGYTF
CDR3 DNA: TGTGCCAGTAGTGGCTCAGGACAGGGGTCGACTCTCTATGGCTACACCTTC

J gene: TRBJ1-2
V gene: TRBV24-1
D gene: NA
clone size: NA
CDR3 protein: CATSAPGTTNYGYTF
CDR3 DNA: TGTGCCACCAGTGCCCCCGGGACAACTAACTATGGCTACACCTTC

J gene: TRBJ1-2
V gene: TRBV10-3
D gene: NA
clone size: NA
CDR3 protein: CAISESEDGRLHF
CDR3 DNA: TGTGCCATCAGTGAGTCGGAGGACGGCCGTCTACACTTC

J gene: TRBJ2-2
V gene: TRBV7-2
D gene: NA
clone size: NA
CDR3 protein: CASSLVRGWDTGELFF
CDR3 DNA: TGTGCCAGCAGCTTAGTGCGGGGATGGGACACCGGGGAGCTGTTTTTT

J gene: TRBJ2-3
V gene: TRBV2
D gene: NA
clone size: NA
CDR3 protein: CASILLLGDTQYF
CDR3 DNA: TGTGCCAGCATTCTTTTACTAGGAGATACGCAGTATTTT

J gene: TRBJ2-3
V gene: TRBV30
D gene: TRBD2
clone size: NA
CDR3 protein: CAWSSRLAGGTDTQYF
CDR3 DNA: TGTGCCTGGAGTTCACGACTAGCGGGGGGCACAGATACGCAGTATTTT

J gene: TRBJ2-1
V gene: TRBV4-1
D gene: TRBD2
clone size: NA
CDR3 protein: CASSYTSGSYNEQFF
CDR3 DNA: TGCGCCAGCAGCTACACTAGCGGGTCCTACAATGAGCAGTTCTTC

J gene: TRBJ2-4
V gene: TRBV7-2
D gene: NA
clone size: NA
CDR3 protein: CASSLSRGENIQYF
CDR3 DNA: TGTGCCAGCAGCCTTTCCAGGGGGGAAAACATTCAGTACTTC

J gene: TRBJ1-1
V gene: TRBV5-5
D gene: NA
clone size: NA
CDR3 protein: CASSLARSNTEAFF
CDR3 DNA: TGTGCCAGCAGCTTGGCCCGGTCGAACACTGAAGCTTTCTTT

J gene: TRBJ1-6
V gene: TRBV6-5
D gene: TRBD1
clone size: NA
CDR3 protein: CASRATGVGSPLHF
CDR3 DNA: TGTGCCAGCAGGGCGACAGGGGTGGGTTCACCCCTCCACTTT

J gene: TRBJ1-5
V gene: TRBV7-8
D gene: NA
clone size: NA
CDR3 protein: CASSPREGVRGNQPQHF
CDR3 DNA: TGTGCCAGCAGCCCGCGGGAAGGGGTTCGTGGCAATCAGCCCCAGCATTTT

J gene: TRBJ2-7
V gene: TRBV6-5
D gene: TRBD2
clone size: NA
CDR3 protein: CASSYPGPRGGEQYF
CDR3 DNA: TGTGCCAGCAGTTACCCGGGTCCCCGGGGGGGCGAGCAGTACTTC

J gene: TRBJ1-2
V gene: TRBV2
D gene: NA
clone size: NA
CDR3 protein: CASRGQYYGYTF
CDR3 DNA: TGTGCCAGCAGGGGGCAGTACTATGGCTACACCTTC

J gene: TRBJ1-5
V gene: TRBV27
D gene: NA
clone size: once
CDR3 protein: CASSFERSSNQPQHF
CDR3 DNA: TGTGCCAGCAGTTTCGAGCGCTCTAGCAATCAGCCCCAGCATTTT

J gene: TRBJ2-3
V gene: TRBV5-4
D gene: NA
clone size: NA
CDR3 protein: CASSLEFSEDTQYF
CDR3 DNA: TGTGCCAGCAGCTTGGAATTTAGCGAAGATACGCAGTATTTT

J gene: TRBJ2-4
V gene: TRBV29-1
D gene: TRBD1
clone size: NA
CDR3 protein: CSVRDRGRENIQYF
CDR3 DNA: TGCAGCGTTCGGGACAGGGGGCGTGAAAACATTCAGTACTTC